A selection of T cell receptor beta chains follows, all from one sample in a study of cytomegalovirus exposure and HLA in healthy donors. Using immunoSEQ multiplex PCR, the repertoire was profiled, and TCRdb retains in-frame clones only, with some absent. The sample lists fewer than 200,000 clones, around nine tenths occurring once. The sequencing input was PBMCs. Receptors originate from a young man in good health and CMV-seropositive. Each CDR3 is given without its conserved first and last residue. Clone size, where shown, is once, few, many, or a class for clones that have expanded.

j_call: TRBJ2-7
clone_size: .
v_call: TRBV27
cdr3_aa: ASSPPPAGPYEQY

j_call: TRBJ2-7
clone_size: .
v_call: TRBV27
cdr3_aa: ASSFSGTGVNEQY

j_call: TRBJ1-1
clone_size: .
v_call: TRBV7-8
cdr3_aa: ASSSGQGGAF

j_call: TRBJ2-1
clone_size: .
v_call: TRBV9
cdr3_aa: ASSVAGGPFNEQF

j_call: TRBJ2-5
clone_size: .
v_call: TRBV7-3
cdr3_aa: ASSYGAVGGETQY

j_call: TRBJ2-7
clone_size: .
v_call: TRBV29-1
cdr3_aa: SVEGGQGNSYEQY

j_call: TRBJ2-3
clone_size: .
v_call: TRBV4-3
cdr3_aa: ASSPGTSAADTQY

j_call: TRBJ1-1
clone_size: .
v_call: TRBV5-4
cdr3_aa: ASSYDRVVNTEAF

j_call: TRBJ1-2
clone_size: .
v_call: TRBV14
cdr3_aa: ASSQEGRRVRGYT

j_call: TRBJ2-7
clone_size: .
v_call: TRBV5-5
cdr3_aa: ASSLRDYEQY

j_call: TRBJ2-1
clone_size: once
v_call: TRBV18
cdr3_aa: ASSPRTSGGGEQF

j_call: TRBJ2-7
clone_size: once
v_call: TRBV4-1
cdr3_aa: ASSPSSARGESYEQY

j_call: TRBJ1-5
clone_size: .
v_call: TRBV2
cdr3_aa: ATQSRAGGDQPQH

j_call: TRBJ2-3
clone_size: .
v_call: TRBV7-2
cdr3_aa: ASSALTSGRGTDTQY

j_call: TRBJ2-3
clone_size: .
v_call: TRBV7-8
cdr3_aa: ASSLLAGESY

j_call: TRBJ2-2
clone_size: few
v_call: TRBV7-9
cdr3_aa: ASSPRGIANTGELF

j_call: TRBJ2-1
clone_size: .
v_call: TRBV4-3
cdr3_aa: ASSQETGTTYNEQF

j_call: TRBJ1-2
clone_size: .
v_call: TRBV28
cdr3_aa: ASSLASLNYGYT

j_call: TRBJ1-3
clone_size: once
v_call: TRBV6-5
cdr3_aa: ASSYSTGAGNTIY

j_call: TRBJ1-1
clone_size: .
v_call: TRBV30
cdr3_aa: AWSPGQSLEAF

j_call: TRBJ2-3
clone_size: .
v_call: TRBV29-1
cdr3_aa: SVEGGPGGTDTQY

j_call: TRBJ1-1
clone_size: .
v_call: TRBV18
cdr3_aa: ASSLRSVAAGAF

j_call: TRBJ1-1
clone_size: once
v_call: TRBV28
cdr3_aa: ASSFPKTGGLFRPEAF

j_call: TRBJ2-7
clone_size: .
v_call: TRBV30
cdr3_aa: AWTVYYFGGLGIYEQY

j_call: TRBJ1-6
clone_size: .
v_call: TRBV30
cdr3_aa: AWSPDRVNSPLH

j_call: TRBJ2-7
clone_size: .
v_call: TRBV4-3
cdr3_aa: ASSREGWQGTYEQY

j_call: TRBJ2-2
clone_size: .
v_call: TRBV18
cdr3_aa: ASSPPGLQNTGELF

j_call: TRBJ2-1
clone_size: .
v_call: TRBV5-1
cdr3_aa: ASSLGPGGDNEQF

j_call: TRBJ2-2
clone_size: .
v_call: TRBV6-5
cdr3_aa: ASSSGRATGELF

j_call: TRBJ1-4
clone_size: .
v_call: TRBV7-2
cdr3_aa: ASSPGGGPGEKLF

j_call: TRBJ2-5
clone_size: .
v_call: TRBV6-5
cdr3_aa: ASSYSPGSKRETQY

j_call: TRBJ1-5
clone_size: .
v_call: TRBV5-6
cdr3_aa: ASSFRGRAGGQPQH

j_call: TRBJ2-2
clone_size: .
v_call: TRBV30
cdr3_aa: AWSVGGELF

j_call: TRBJ2-4
clone_size: .
v_call: TRBV30
cdr3_aa: AWNHLIAGGRDIQY

j_call: TRBJ1-2
clone_size: .
v_call: TRBV9
cdr3_aa: ASSARQLAIAGYT

j_call: TRBJ1-2
clone_size: .
v_call: TRBV18
cdr3_aa: ASSRDTASYGYT

j_call: TRBJ2-3
clone_size: .
v_call: TRBV9
cdr3_aa: ASSESLDTQY

j_call: TRBJ2-2
clone_size: .
v_call: TRBV13
cdr3_aa: ASSGQGQGGSGELF

j_call: TRBJ1-3
clone_size: .
v_call: TRBV6-5
cdr3_aa: ASSPGGNTIY

j_call: TRBJ2-3
clone_size: .
v_call: TRBV5-1
cdr3_aa: ASSLAAGGPDTQY

j_call: TRBJ1-6
clone_size: .
v_call: TRBV9
cdr3_aa: ASSARGQPNPYNSPLH

j_call: TRBJ2-7
clone_size: once
v_call: TRBV28
cdr3_aa: ASSLSAGGGEQY

j_call: TRBJ2-2
clone_size: .
v_call: TRBV4-1
cdr3_aa: ASSQGQGFTGELF

j_call: TRBJ2-5
clone_size: .
v_call: TRBV7-2
cdr3_aa: ASSLVWDRGQETQY

j_call: TRBJ2-5
clone_size: .
v_call: TRBV18
cdr3_aa: ASSLRTSSETQY

j_call: TRBJ1-3
clone_size: few
v_call: TRBV4-3
cdr3_aa: ASSQGSTGRGNTIY